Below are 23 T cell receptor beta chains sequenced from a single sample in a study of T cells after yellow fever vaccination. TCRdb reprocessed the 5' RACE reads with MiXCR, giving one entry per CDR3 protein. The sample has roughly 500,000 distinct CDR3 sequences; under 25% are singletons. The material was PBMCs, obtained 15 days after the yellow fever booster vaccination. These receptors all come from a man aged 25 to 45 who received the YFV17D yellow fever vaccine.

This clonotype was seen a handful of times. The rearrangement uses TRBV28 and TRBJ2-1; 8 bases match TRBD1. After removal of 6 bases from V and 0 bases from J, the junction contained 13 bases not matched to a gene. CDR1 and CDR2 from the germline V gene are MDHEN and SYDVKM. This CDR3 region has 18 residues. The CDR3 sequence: CASSTGGWAGSSYNEQFF. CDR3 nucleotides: TGTGCCAGCAGCACAGGGGGGTGGGCGGGGAGCTCCTACAATGAGCAGTTCTTC.

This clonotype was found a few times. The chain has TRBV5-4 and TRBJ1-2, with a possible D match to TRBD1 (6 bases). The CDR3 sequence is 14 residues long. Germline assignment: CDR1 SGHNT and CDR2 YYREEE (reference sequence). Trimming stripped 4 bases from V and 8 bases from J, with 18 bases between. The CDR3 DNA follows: TGTGCCAGCAGCAGTCAGGGGTCCCTTCGGGGCTACACCTTC. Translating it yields CASSSQGSLRGYTF.

This CDR3 reads CATSGGVKETQYF. The DNA for the CDR3 is TGTGCCACCAGTGGCGGGGTTAAAGAGACCCAGTACTTC. The rearrangement links TRBV24-1 to TRBJ2-5; weak D call: TRBD2 (6 bases). Germline CDR1 reads KGHDR; CDR2 reads SFDVKD. The CDR3 has 13 residues. Trimming removed 5 bases at V and 3 bases at J, with 9 bases between.

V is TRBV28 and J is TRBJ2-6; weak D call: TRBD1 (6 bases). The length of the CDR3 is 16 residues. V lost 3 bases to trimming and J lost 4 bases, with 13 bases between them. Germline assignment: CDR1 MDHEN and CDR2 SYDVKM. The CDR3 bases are TGTGCCAGCAGTTTCCAGGGGACGAACGGGGCCAACGTCCTGACTTTC. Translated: CASSFQGTNGANVLTF. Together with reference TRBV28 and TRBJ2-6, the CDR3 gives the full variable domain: DVKVTQSSRYLVKRTGEKVFLECVQDMDHENMFWYRQDPGLGLRLIYFSYDVKMKEKGDIPEGYSVSREKKERFSLILESASTNQTSMYLCASSFQGTNGANVLTFGAGSRLTVL.

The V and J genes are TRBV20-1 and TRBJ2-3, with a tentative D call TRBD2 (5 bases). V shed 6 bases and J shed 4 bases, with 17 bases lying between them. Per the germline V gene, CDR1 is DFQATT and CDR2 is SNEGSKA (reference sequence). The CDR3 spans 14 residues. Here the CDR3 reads CSAAREMVPDTQYF. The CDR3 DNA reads TGCAGTGCCGCGAGGGAGATGGTCCCAGATACGCAGTATTTT.

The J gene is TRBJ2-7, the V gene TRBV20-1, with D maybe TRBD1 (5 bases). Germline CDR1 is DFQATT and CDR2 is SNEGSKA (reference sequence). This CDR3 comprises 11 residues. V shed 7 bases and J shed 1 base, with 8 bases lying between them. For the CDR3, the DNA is TGCAGTGGGCGGACATCCTACGAGCAGTACTTC. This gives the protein CSGRTSYEQYF.

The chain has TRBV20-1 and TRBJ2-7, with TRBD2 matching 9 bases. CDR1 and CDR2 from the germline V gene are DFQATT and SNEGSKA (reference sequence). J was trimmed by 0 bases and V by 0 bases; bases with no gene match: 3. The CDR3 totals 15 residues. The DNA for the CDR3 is TGCAGTGCTAGAGACGGCGGGGGGGGCTCCTACGAGCAGTACTTC. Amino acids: CSARDGGGGSYEQYF.

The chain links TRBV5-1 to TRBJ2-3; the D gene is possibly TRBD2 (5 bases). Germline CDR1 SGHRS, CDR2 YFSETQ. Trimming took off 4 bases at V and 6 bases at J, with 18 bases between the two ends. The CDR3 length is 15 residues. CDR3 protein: CASSHPGEVGDTQYF. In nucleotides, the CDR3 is TGCGCCAGCAGCCACCCCGGGGAAGTTGGGGATACGCAGTATTTT.

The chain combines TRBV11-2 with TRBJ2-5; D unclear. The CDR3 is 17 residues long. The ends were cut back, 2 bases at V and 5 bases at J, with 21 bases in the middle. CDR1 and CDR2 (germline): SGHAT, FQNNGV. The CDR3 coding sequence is TGTGCCAGCAGCTTAAGCCCCGTGACTCCCAACGGGGAGACCCAGTACTTC. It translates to CASSLSPVTPNGETQYF.

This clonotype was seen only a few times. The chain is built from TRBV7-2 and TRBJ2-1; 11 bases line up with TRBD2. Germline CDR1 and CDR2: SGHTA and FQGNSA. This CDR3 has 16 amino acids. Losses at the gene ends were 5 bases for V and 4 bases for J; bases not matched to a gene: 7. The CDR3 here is CASSTPGLAVYNEQFF. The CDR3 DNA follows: TGTGCCAGCAGCACACCGGGACTAGCGGTATACAATGAGCAGTTCTTC.

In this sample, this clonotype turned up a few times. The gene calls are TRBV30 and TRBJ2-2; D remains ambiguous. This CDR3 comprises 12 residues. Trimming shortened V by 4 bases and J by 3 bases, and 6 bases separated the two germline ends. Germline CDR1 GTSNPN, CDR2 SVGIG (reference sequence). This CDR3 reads CAWTWDTGELFF. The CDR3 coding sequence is TGTGCCTGGACTTGGGACACCGGGGAGCTGTTTTTT.

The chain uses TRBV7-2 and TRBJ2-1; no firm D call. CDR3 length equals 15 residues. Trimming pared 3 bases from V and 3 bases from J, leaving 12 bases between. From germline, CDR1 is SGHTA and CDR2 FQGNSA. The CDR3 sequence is CASSLALFGYNEQFF. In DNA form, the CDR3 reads TGTGCCAGCAGCTTGGCCCTTTTCGGCTACAATGAGCAGTTCTTC.

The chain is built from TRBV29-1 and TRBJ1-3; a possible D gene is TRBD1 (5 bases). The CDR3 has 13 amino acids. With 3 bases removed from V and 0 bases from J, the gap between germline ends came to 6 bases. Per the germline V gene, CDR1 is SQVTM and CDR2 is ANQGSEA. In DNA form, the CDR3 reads TGCAGCGTTGATACAGGCTCTGGAAACACCATATATTTT. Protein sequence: CSVDTGSGNTIYF.

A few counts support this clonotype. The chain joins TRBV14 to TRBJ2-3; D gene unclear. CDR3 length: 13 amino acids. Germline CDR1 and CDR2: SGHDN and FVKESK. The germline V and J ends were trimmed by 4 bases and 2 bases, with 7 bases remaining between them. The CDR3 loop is CASSLSNTDTQYF. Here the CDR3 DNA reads TGTGCCAGCAGCCTGTCGAACACAGATACGCAGTATTTT.

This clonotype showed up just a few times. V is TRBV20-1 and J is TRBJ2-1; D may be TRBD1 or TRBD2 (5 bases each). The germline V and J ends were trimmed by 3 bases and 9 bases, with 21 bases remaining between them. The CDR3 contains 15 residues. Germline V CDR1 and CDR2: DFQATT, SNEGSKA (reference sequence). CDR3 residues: CSASHTGAPRGEQFF. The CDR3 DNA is TGCAGTGCTAGCCACACCGGGGCGCCCCGAGGTGAGCAGTTCTTC.

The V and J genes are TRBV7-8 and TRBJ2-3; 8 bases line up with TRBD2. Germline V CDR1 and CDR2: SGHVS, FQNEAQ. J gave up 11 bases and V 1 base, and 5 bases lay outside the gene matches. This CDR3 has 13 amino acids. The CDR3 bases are TGTGCCAGCAGCTTAGTTGGCCTAGCGGGGCAGTATTTT. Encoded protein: CASSLVGLAGQYF.

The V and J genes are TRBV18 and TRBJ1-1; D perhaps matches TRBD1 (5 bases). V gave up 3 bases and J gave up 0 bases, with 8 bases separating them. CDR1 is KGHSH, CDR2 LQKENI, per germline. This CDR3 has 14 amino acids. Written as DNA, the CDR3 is TGTGCCAGCTCACCCAGGGCCCTGAACACTGAAGCTTTCTTT. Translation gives CASSPRALNTEAFF.

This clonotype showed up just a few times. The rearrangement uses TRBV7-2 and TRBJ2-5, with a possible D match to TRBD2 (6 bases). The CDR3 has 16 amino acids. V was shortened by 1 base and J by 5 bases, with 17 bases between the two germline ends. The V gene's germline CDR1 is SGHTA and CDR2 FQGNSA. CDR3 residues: CASSLVASGRSETQYF. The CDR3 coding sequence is TGTGCCAGCAGCTTAGTAGCCTCCGGGAGATCGGAGACCCAGTACTTC. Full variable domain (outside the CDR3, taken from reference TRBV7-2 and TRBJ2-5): GAGVSQSPSNKVTEKGKDVELRCDPISGHTALYWYRQSLGQGLEFLIYFQGNSAPDKSGLPSDRFSAERTGGSVSTLTIQRTQQEDSAVYLCASSLVASGRSETQYFGPGTRLLVL.

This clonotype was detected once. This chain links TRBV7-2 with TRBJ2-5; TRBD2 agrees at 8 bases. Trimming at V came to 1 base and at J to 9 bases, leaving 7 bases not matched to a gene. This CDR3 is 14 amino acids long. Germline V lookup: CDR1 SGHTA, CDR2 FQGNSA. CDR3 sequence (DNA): TGTGCCAGCAGCTTAGTAGGACTAGCTGCGCCCCAGTACTTC. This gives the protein CASSLVGLAAPQYF. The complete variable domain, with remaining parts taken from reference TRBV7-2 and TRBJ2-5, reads GAGVSQSPSNKVTEKGKDVELRCDPISGHTALYWYRQSLGQGLEFLIYFQGNSAPDKSGLPSDRFSAERTGGSVSTLTIQRTQQEDSAVYLCASSLVGLAAPQYFGPGTRLLVL.

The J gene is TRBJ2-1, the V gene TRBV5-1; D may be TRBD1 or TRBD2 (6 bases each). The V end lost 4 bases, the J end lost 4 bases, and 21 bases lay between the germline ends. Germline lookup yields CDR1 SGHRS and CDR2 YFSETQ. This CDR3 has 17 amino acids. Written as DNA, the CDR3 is TGCGCCAGCAGCCCCGACGGGGGCGTGATTCGTTACAATGAGCAGTTCTTC. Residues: CASSPDGGVIRYNEQFF.

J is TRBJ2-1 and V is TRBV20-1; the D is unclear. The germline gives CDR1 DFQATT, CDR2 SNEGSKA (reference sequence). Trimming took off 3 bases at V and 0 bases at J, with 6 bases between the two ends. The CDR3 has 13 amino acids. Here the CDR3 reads CSARRPSYNEQFF. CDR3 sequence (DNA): TGCAGTGCTAGGAGGCCCTCCTACAATGAGCAGTTCTTC.

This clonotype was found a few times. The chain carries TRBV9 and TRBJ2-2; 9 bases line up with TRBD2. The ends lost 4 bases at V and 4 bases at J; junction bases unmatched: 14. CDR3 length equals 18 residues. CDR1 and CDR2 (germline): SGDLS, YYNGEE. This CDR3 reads CASSTVQGAGGSTGELFF. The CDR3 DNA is TGTGCCAGCAGCACTGTTCAAGGAGCGGGAGGCTCCACCGGGGAGCTGTTTTTT.

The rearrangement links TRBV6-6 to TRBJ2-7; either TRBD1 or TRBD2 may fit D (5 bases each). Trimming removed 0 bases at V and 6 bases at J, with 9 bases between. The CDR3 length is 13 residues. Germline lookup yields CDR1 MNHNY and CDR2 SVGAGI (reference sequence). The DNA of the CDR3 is TGTGCCAGCAGTTACTCGAGGGGTGTCGAGCAGTACTTC. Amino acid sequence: CASSYSRGVEQYF.